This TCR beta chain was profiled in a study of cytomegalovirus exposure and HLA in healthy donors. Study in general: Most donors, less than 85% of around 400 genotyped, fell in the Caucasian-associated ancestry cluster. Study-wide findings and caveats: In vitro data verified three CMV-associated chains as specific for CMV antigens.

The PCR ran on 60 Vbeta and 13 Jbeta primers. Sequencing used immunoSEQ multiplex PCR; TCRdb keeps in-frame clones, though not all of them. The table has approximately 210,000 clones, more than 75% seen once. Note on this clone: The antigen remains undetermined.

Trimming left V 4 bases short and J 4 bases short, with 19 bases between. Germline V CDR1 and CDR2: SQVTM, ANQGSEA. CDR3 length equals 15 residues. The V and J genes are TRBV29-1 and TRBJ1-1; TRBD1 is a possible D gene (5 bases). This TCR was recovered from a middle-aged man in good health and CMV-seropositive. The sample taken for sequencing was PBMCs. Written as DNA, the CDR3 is TGCAGCGTTGGAACGCTCAAGATAGGGGCCACTGAAGCTTTCTTT. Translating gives CSVGTLKIGATEAFF.